A selection of T cell receptor beta chains follows, all from one sample in a study of cytomegalovirus exposure and HLA in healthy donors. Libraries were prepared by immunoSEQ multiplex PCR; TCRdb keeps only in-frame clonotypes and omits some of them. The data hold 300,000 or so clones, with 88% observed a single time. Sample: PBMCs. These TCRs come from a young man in good health and CMV-seronegative. CDR3s leave out the opening cysteine and the closing phenylalanine or tryptophan.

v_call cdr3_length cdr3_aa
TRBV6-1 11 ASEPDRGTEAF
TRBV29-1 11 SATDRFYTEAF
TRBV5-1 15 ASSLVGGGADQETQY
TRBV7-2 14 ASSPRGSSNTGELF
TRBV6-1 13 ASSSHSGGGTEAF
TRBV11-3 11 ASSPTGQAEAF
TRBV15 15 ATSPRGDGMEDEKLF
TRBV6-5 12 ASSYRTENYGYT
TRBV30 14 AWRSVVTSGQETQY
TRBV4-3 13 ASSQDRQGANEQY